What follows describes a single T cell receptor (beta chain). Antigen specificity is unknown. The data were taken from a study of cytomegalovirus exposure and HLA in healthy donors. Study outcomes and limitations: Altogether, about 160 TCR beta chains were recorded as cytomegalovirus-associated.

Some clones are missing from TCRdb's copy, which holds only in-frame ones; the method was immunoSEQ multiplex PCR. The sample carries tens of thousands of clones, roughly 90% recorded once. The ends were cut back, 5 bases at V and 2 bases at J, with 14 bases in the middle. CDR1 MDHEN and CDR2 SYDVKM come from the germline V gene. The CDR3 runs to 15 residues. The sequencing sample was made of PBMCs. This chain links TRBV28 with TRBJ2-3, with D perhaps TRBD1 (5 bases). The clonotype comes from a woman younger than 30 in good health and CMV-seropositive. CDR3: CASSTPTEPTDTQYF. For the CDR3, the DNA is TGTGCCAGCAGTACTCCGACAGAACCCACAGATACGCAGTATTTT.